Below, 10 T cell receptor beta chains from the same sample are listed, as sequenced in a study of blood T cell repertoires in COVID-19. Only in-frame clones appear in the TCRdb table, and some are missing; sequencing was by immunoSEQ multiplex PCR. This sample has about 350,000 clones; around 91% occur once, and the top ten carry less than 3.5%. Sequenced material: peripheral blood. The source is a woman under 30 who had recovered from COVID-19.

This sequence joins TRBV11-3 and TRBJ1-2; 10 nucleotides agree with TRBD1. Germline V lookup: CDR1 SGHNT, CDR2 YENEEA. Losses at the gene ends were 6 bases for V and 3 bases for J; bases not matched to a gene: 7. This CDR3 has 15 amino acids. Here the CDR3 DNA reads TGTGCCAGCAGTCAACCGGGACAGGGGCACTATGGCTACACCTTC. Amino acid sequence: CASSQPGQGHYGYTF.

This sequence joins TRBV27 and TRBJ2-1, with D tentatively TRBD1 (5 bases). Germline assignment: CDR1 MNHEY and CDR2 SMNVEV (reference sequence). There are 13 residues in the CDR3. The V end lost 6 bases, the J end lost 4 bases, and 10 bases lay between the germline ends. The CDR3 spells CASRQQGYNEQFF. The CDR3, as DNA: TGTGCCAGCAGGCAGCAGGGATACAATGAGCAGTTCTTC.

The genes are TRBV4-3 and TRBJ2-2; 11 bases are a match to TRBD2. CDR1 and CDR2 from the germline V gene are LGHNA and YSLEER. The CDR3 runs to 16 residues. Unmatched junction bases numbered 5, after V lost 1 base and J lost 7 bases. The chain's CDR3 is CASSQVTSGKGGELFF. The DNA for the CDR3 is TGCGCCAGCAGCCAAGTGACTAGCGGGAAGGGCGGGGAGCTGTTTTTT.

This rearrangement joins TRBV28 to TRBJ2-7; 12 nucleotides line up with TRBD2. Germline V gene sequence: CDR1 MDHEN, CDR2 SYDVKM. J was trimmed by 9 bases and V by 4 bases; bases with no gene match: 7. The length of the CDR3 is 14 residues. In DNA form, the CDR3 reads TGTGCCAGCAGTTCCCGGACTAGCGGGATGGTGCAGTACGTC. Its translation: CASSSRTSGMVQYV.

Notes on this clone: The junction and the germline gene differ at one end; a read error may be behind it. The gene calls are TRBV3-1 (or the pseudogene TRBV3-2) and TRBJ2-1; D gene ambiguous. The CDR3 consists of 12 residues. The germline CDR1 and CDR2 sequences are LGHDT and YNNKEL (reference sequence). In DNA form, the CDR3 reads TGTGCCAGCAGCCAAGACGTCCGCTCGTTAGTCTTC. This gives the protein CASSQDVRSLVF.

V gene TRBV6-5 combines with J gene TRBJ1-1; maybe TRBD1 (6 bases). The CDR3 extends over 14 amino acids. Germline CDR1 is MNHEY and CDR2 is SVGAGI. Trimming took 8 bases from V and 4 from J, leaving 17 bases between them. The CDR3, as DNA: TGTGCCAGCCTCCGGGACATTGGAGGCACTGAAGCTTTCTTT. Encoded protein: CASLRDIGGTEAFF.

The genes are TRBV30 and TRBJ2-2, with a tentative D call TRBD2 (6 bases). This CDR3 is 13 amino acids long. CDR1 and CDR2 from the germline V gene are GTSNPN and SVGIG (reference sequence). Trimming removed 7 bases at V and 4 bases at J, with 13 bases between. In DNA, the CDR3 is TGTGCCTACCCGTGGGGGGTCACCGGGGAGCTGTTTTTT. It codes for CAYPWGVTGELFF.

Only a few counts were recorded for this clone. J is TRBJ2-1 and V is TRBV7-9; 9 bases are shared with TRBD2. The V segment lost 8 bases and the J segment 9 bases; nucleotides outside the gene matches: 26. The length of the CDR3 is 19 residues. From germline, CDR1 is SEHNR and CDR2 FQNEAQ (reference sequence). CDR3 DNA: TGTGCCAGCCTCCCCCGGCCGAGAGGTAGTAGCGGGAGAACCGGTGAGCAGTTCTTC. Its protein product is CASLPRPRGSSGRTGEQFF.

This clone was observed a single time. The gene calls are TRBV4-3 and TRBJ2-3; possibly TRBD2 for D (6 bases). The CDR3 has 15 residues. V was pared by 1 base and J by 4 bases, with 12 bases between. Germline V gives CDR1 LGHNA, CDR2 YSLEER. In DNA, the CDR3 is TGCGCCAGCAGCCAAGGGGGGGACTTATCAGATACGCAGTATTTT. It codes for CASSQGGDLSDTQYF.

V and J are TRBV4-1 and TRBJ1-2; 9 nucleotides match TRBD1. With V trimmed by 2 bases and J by 6 bases, 10 bases remained unmatched. Germline V CDR1 and CDR2: MGHRA, YSYEKL. CDR3 length equals 16 residues. The CDR3 nucleotides are TGCGCCAGCAGCCAAATTACCGGGACAGGGAACCATGGCTACACCTTC. As protein: CASSQITGTGNHGYTF.